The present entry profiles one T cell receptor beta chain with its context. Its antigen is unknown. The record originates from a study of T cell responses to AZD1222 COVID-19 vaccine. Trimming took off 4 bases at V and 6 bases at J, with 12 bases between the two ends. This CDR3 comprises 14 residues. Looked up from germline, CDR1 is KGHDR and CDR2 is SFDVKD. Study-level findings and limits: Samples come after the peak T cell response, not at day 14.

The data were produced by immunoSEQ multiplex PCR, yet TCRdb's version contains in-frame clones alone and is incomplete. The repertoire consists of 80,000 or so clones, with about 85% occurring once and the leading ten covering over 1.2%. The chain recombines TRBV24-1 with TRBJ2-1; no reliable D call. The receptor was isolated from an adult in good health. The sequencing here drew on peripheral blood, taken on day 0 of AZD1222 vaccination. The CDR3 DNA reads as TGTGCCACCAGTGACCCTGGGTTGCGCAATGAGCAGTTCTTC. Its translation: CATSDPGLRNEQFF.